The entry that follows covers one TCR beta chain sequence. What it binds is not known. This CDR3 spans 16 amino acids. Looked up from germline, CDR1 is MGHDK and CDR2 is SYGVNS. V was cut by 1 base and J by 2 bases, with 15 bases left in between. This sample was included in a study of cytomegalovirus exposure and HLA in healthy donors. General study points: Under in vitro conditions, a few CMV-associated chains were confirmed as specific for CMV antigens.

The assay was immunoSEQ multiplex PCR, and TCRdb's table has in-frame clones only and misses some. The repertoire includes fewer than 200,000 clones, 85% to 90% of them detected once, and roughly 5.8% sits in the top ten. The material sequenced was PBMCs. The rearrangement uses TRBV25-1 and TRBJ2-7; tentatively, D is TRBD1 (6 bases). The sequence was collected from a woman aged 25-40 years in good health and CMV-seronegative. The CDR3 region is CASSESGAGLPYEQYF. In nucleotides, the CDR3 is TGTGCCAGCAGTGAATCAGGGGCAGGGTTACCCTACGAGCAGTACTTC.